The 3 T cell receptor beta chains given below trace back to one sample, sequenced in a study of T cell responses to AZD1222 COVID-19 vaccine. The protocol was immunoSEQ multiplex PCR, while the TCRdb copy is restricted to in-frame clones and leaves out a portion. The repertoire holds over 100,000 clones, with approximately 88% as singletons. The sequences come from peripheral blood, collected on day 0 of AZD1222 vaccination. The receptors derive from an adult in good health.

The genes are TRBV18 and TRBJ1-4; D might be TRBD1 (5 bases). Germline assignment: CDR1 KGHSH and CDR2 LQKENI. Trimming cost V 2 bases and J 8 bases, with 12 bases left between them. The CDR3 covers 14 residues. CDR3 coding DNA: TGTGCCAGCTCACCAAGCCAGGGACTCGAAAAACTGTTTTTT. Its translation: CASSPSQGLEKLFF.

J is TRBJ1-1 and V is TRBV5-6; D gene unclear. CDR1 SGHDT and CDR2 YYEEEE come from the germline V gene. V was pared by 0 bases and J by 3 bases, with 9 bases between. This CDR3 contains 14 residues. The DNA of the CDR3 is TGTGCCAGCAGCTTGGGAGGGTTGGACACTGAAGCTTTCTTT. As protein: CASSLGGLDTEAFF. The entire variable domain, with the rest obtained from reference TRBV5-6 and TRBJ1-1, is as follows: DAGVTQSPTHLIKTRGQQVTLRCSPKSGHDTVSWYQQALGQGPQFIFQYYEEEERQRGNFPDRFSGHQFPNYSSELNVNALLLGDSALYLCASSLGGLDTEAFFGQGTRLTVV.

This sequence joins TRBV7-8 and TRBJ1-5; 7 bases map to TRBD1. This CDR3 is 18 amino acids long. Germline CDR1 and CDR2: SGHVS and FQNEAQ. The ends lost 1 base at V and 10 bases at J; junction bases unmatched: 19. As DNA, the CDR3 is TGTGCCAGCAGCTTAGGGGCGAGGGCGGGACAGACGACCGGTCCCCAGCATTTT. It encodes CASSLGARAGQTTGPQHF.